The 23 T cell receptor beta chains below come from one sample, sequenced in a study of beta chain features in type 1 diabetes (dated by TCRdb to the late 2010s). What the authors observed across the whole study: A moderate but significant shortening of TCRB CDR3 length was observed in type 1 diabetes patients in all four CD4+ subsets.

No antigens are known for them. Receptor amplification or capture employed the immunoSEQ multiplex PCR assay. All of the isolated RNA was reverse transcribed with the High Capacity cDNA Reverse Transcription Kit, so expressed TCRB transcripts were sequenced. The table comes from immuneACCESS by way of TCRdb, which keeps in-frame sequences with V and J called. Part of the clones is missing from these tables; in studies checked, under half for an unresolved V gene and the rest for unknown reasons. Across this sample there are about 150,000 clones, with approximately 8% seen only once. Around 0.94% of the sample lies in the top ten. What was sequenced was central memory CD4+ T cells from blood. These receptors came from a woman aged 40 to 50 with type 1 diabetes.

The rearrangement joins TRBV4-1 to TRBJ2-1, with 9 bases lining up with TRBD1. Trimming cost V 2 bases and J 4 bases; bases outside gene matches: 6. The CDR3 loop spans 16 amino acids. Germline V gene data show CDR1 as MGHRA and CDR2 as YSYEKL. The CDR3 bases are TGCGCCAGCAGCCAATTAGGACAGGGGTTTTACAATGAGCAGTTCTTC. This codes for CASSQLGQGFYNEQFF.

This clone was counted between two and nine times. The chain uses TRBV7-9 and TRBJ2-5; D unresolved. From germline, CDR1 is SEHNR and CDR2 FQNEAQ (reference sequence). V lost 4 bases and J lost 4, with 7 bases in between. The CDR3 extends over 12 amino acids. CDR3 residues: CASSSLRETQYF. Written as DNA, the CDR3 is TGTGCCAGCAGCTCTCTACGAGAGACCCAGTACTTC.

This clone was found a few times. The chain is built from TRBV21-1 and TRBJ2-1; the DNA was not compared with TRBD2, the D call given in the table. TRBV21-1 is flagged as a pseudogene. The CDR3 loop spans 16 amino acids. CDR3 sequence: CASSQGLAFAYNEQFF. The CDR3 DNA sequence: TGTGCCAGCAGCCAGGGACTAGCGTTCGCCTACAATGAGCAGTTCTTC.

This clone was seen at least ten times. This sequence joins TRBV7-9 and TRBJ2-7; no reliable D call. V lost 1 base, J lost 3 bases, and 4 bases lay in between. CDR1 is SEHNR, CDR2 FQNEAQ, per germline (reference sequence). The CDR3 is made up of 12 amino acids. CDR3 residues: CASSLGDYEQYF. For the CDR3, the DNA is TGTGCCAGCAGCTTAGGAGACTACGAGCAGTACTTC.

This chain links TRBV6-6 with TRBJ1-1, with D unresolved. Germline CDR1 is MNHNY and CDR2 is SVGAGI (reference sequence). This CDR3 has 13 residues. Trimming left V 2 bases short and J 3 bases short, with 7 bases between. CDR3 loop: CASSYRTDTEAFF. The CDR3 nucleotides are TGTGCCAGCAGTTACCGAACAGACACTGAAGCTTTCTTT.

This clone was detected only a few times. The J gene is TRBJ2-7, the V gene TRBV11-1, with TRBD1 matching 7 bases. This CDR3 comprises 14 residues. V was pared by 5 bases and J by 4 bases, with 8 bases of the junction left unmatched. Germline lookup yields CDR1 SGHAT and CDR2 FQDESV (reference sequence). The CDR3 sequence: CASSRSGQTYEQYF. The CDR3, as DNA: TGTGCCAGCAGCCGGTCGGGACAGACATACGAGCAGTACTTC.

V usage is TRBV9 and J usage is TRBJ1-2; 7 bases fit TRBD1. Germline CDR1 is SGDLS and CDR2 is YYNGEE. The length of the CDR3 is 15 residues. V lost 0 bases, J lost 8 bases, and 10 bases stayed unmatched. CDR3 coding DNA: TGTGCCAGCAGCGTAGATGCACAGGGGCTGAGGGGCTACACCTTC. As protein: CASSVDAQGLRGYTF.

This rearrangement joins TRBV4-3 to TRBJ2-3; TRBD2 matches 12 bases. The J segment lost 5 bases and the V segment lost 4 bases, leaving 7 bases of the junction unmatched. Germline V gene sequence: CDR1 LGHNA, CDR2 YSLEER. This CDR3 has 16 amino acids. CDR3 sequence (DNA): TGCGCCAGCAGCCTACAGACTAGCGGGAGTGGAGATACGCAGTATTTT. It codes for CASSLQTSGSGDTQYF.

This sequence joins TRBV7-9 and TRBJ1-3, with 7 positions matching TRBD1. CDR1 is SEHNR and CDR2 is FQNEAQ in the germline V gene (reference sequence). V shed 5 bases, J shed 0 bases, and the junction held 4 bases outside the gene matches. The CDR3 loop spans 15 amino acids. The CDR3 region is CASSPGQISGNTIYF. In DNA form, the CDR3 reads TGTGCCAGCAGCCCGGGACAGATCTCTGGAAACACCATATATTTT.

V is TRBV2 and J is TRBJ2-1; D not resolved. Germline lookup yields CDR1 SNHLY and CDR2 FYNNEI. Trimming pared 4 bases from V and 6 bases from J, leaving 7 bases between. The CDR3 sequence is 12 residues long. CDR3 residues: CASSGLSNEQFF. The DNA for the CDR3 is TGTGCCAGCAGTGGTCTTTCCAATGAGCAGTTCTTC.

This clone was counted only a few times. The V gene is TRBV7-2, the J gene TRBJ2-1, with TRBD1 matching 9 bases. This CDR3 has 14 amino acids. With V trimmed by 7 bases and J by 2 bases, 3 bases remained unmatched. Germline lookup yields CDR1 SGHTA and CDR2 FQGNSA. CDR3 nucleotide sequence: TGTGCCAGCATCCGACAGGGGGCCTACAATGAGCAGTTCTTC. It yields the protein CASIRQGAYNEQFF. Complete variable domain (other parts from reference TRBV7-2 and TRBJ2-1): GAGVSQSPSNKVTEKGKDVELRCDPISGHTALYWYRQSLGQGLEFLIYFQGNSAPDKSGLPSDRFSAERTGGSVSTLTIQRTQQEDSAVYLCASIRQGAYNEQFFGPGTRLTVL.

The gene calls are TRBV10-3 and TRBJ1-5, with D possibly matching TRBD1 (6 bases). V lost 6 bases, J lost 4 bases, and 10 bases lay in between. The germline V gene has CDR1 ENHRY and CDR2 SYGVKD. The CDR3 runs to 13 residues. CDR3 sequence (DNA): TGTGCCATCAGCGCAGGGGCGAATCAGCCCCAGCATTTT. Protein: CAISAGANQPQHF.

This clone occurred a few times. The rearrangement links TRBV28 to TRBJ2-2; 8 bases map to TRBD1. This CDR3 region has 17 residues. Per the germline V gene, CDR1 is MDHEN and CDR2 is SYDVKM. V trimming: 5 bases; J trimming: 2 bases; junction bases outside the gene matches: 10. CDR3 coding DNA: TGTGCCAGCAGTGTCATACGGGCAGGGGGCAACACCGGGGAGCTGTTTTTT. It codes for CASSVIRAGGNTGELFF.

The genes are TRBV6-5 and TRBJ2-3, with 10 bases matching TRBD1. The trim removed 6 bases at V and 2 bases at J, leaving 5 bases unmatched. This CDR3 is 15 amino acids long. The germline V gene encodes CDR1 MNHEY and CDR2 SVGAGI. The CDR3 region has the DNA TGTGCCAGCAGAAGACAGGGGGCCGTCACAGATACGCAGTATTTT. Translation: CASRRQGAVTDTQYF.

A few counts support this clone. The chain has TRBV9 and TRBJ2-2; TRBD2 matches at 10 bases. The CDR3 has 16 residues. Germline V gene lookup returns CDR1 SGDLS and CDR2 YYNGEE. Trimming took 0 bases from V and 5 from J; bases not matched to a gene: 4. As DNA, the CDR3 is TGTGCCAGCAGCGTAGCTAGCGGGGGCGGGACCGGGGAGCTGTTTTTT. Translation: CASSVASGGGTGELFF.

This clone turned up a few times. The chain uses TRBV7-2 and TRBJ1-1; 7 positions match TRBD1. Germline V CDR1 and CDR2: SGHTA, FQGNSA. The CDR3 covers 14 residues. The V and J ends lost 3 bases and 0 bases, in that order; junction bases with no gene match: 1. The CDR3 region has the DNA TGTGCCAGCAGCTTTACAGGGGTGAACACTGAAGCTTTCTTT. This encodes CASSFTGVNTEAFF.

This clone was counted a few times. The CDR3 nucleotides are TGCAGCGTCCCTTCGACAGCTACCTCCTACGAGCAGTACTTC. Amino acids: CSVPSTATSYEQYF. The rearrangement joins TRBV29-1 to TRBJ2-7; the D gene is possibly TRBD1 (5 bases). Trimming took off 6 bases at V and 0 bases at J, with 15 bases between the two ends. The length of the CDR3 is 14 residues. Germline V gene sequence: CDR1 SQVTM, CDR2 ANQGSEA.

V usage is TRBV2 and J usage is TRBJ2-1; the D gene is possibly TRBD1 (6 bases). V dropped 3 bases and J dropped 7 bases, with 10 bases sitting between them. The germline CDR1 and CDR2 sequences are SNHLY and FYNNEI. The CDR3 contains 13 residues. This CDR3 reads CASSDWTENEQFF. Here the CDR3 DNA reads TGTGCCAGCAGTGATTGGACAGAAAATGAGCAGTTCTTC.

This clone was seen at least ten times. This chain links TRBV27 with TRBJ1-2; TRBD1 is a possible D gene (5 bases). The V end was cut by 6 bases, the J end by 8 bases, with 19 bases between. From germline, CDR1 is MNHEY and CDR2 SMNVEV (reference sequence). The CDR3 runs to 14 residues. The CDR3 bases are TGTGCCAGCAGACGCGACCGGGCCCAGGGAGGCTACACCTTC. This codes for CASRRDRAQGGYTF.

This clone was picked up many times. The chain has TRBV29-1 and TRBJ2-3, with D tentatively TRBD2 (5 bases). Germline CDR1 SQVTM, CDR2 ANQGSEA. CDR3 length equals 14 residues. Trimming left V 6 bases short and J 0 bases short, with 13 bases between. The CDR3 spells CSVSGVGSTDTQYF. The CDR3 DNA reads TGCAGCGTGTCCGGGGTGGGTAGCACAGATACGCAGTATTTT.

This clone has a handful of counts. The chain has TRBV28 and TRBJ2-3; the match to TRBD2 covers 9 bases. Trimming took 8 bases from V and 4 from J; bases not matched to a gene: 13. The V gene's germline CDR1 is MDHEN and CDR2 SYDVKM. The CDR3 has 16 amino acids. This CDR3 reads CASGRKSAGGADTQYF. For the CDR3, the DNA is TGTGCCAGCGGACGGAAATCAGCGGGAGGTGCAGATACGCAGTATTTT.

The chain uses TRBV5-1 and TRBJ2-1, with TRBD2 matching 12 bases. The CDR3 totals 17 residues. V trimming: 2 bases; J trimming: 1 base; junction bases outside the gene matches: 4. Germline values: CDR1 SGHRS, CDR2 YFSETQ. CDR3 DNA: TGCGCCAGCAGCTTCAAACTAGCGGGAGGATCCTACAATGAGCAGTTCTTC. Its translation is CASSFKLAGGSYNEQFF.

A few counts support this clone. The rearrangement joins TRBV11-3 to TRBJ2-7; 8 bases match TRBD1. CDR1 is SGHNT, CDR2 YENEEA, per germline. The junction had 8 bases not matched to a gene; V was cut back by 5 bases and J by 5 bases. The CDR3 is 14 residues long. CDR3 sequence reads: CASSVDRGWHEQYF. Here the CDR3 DNA reads TGTGCCAGCAGCGTCGACAGGGGTTGGCACGAGCAGTACTTC.